Each of the 12 T cell receptor beta chains below was sequenced from the same sample in a study of blood T cell repertoires in COVID-19. The table came from immunoSEQ multiplex PCR; TCRdb's copy has only in-frame clones and leaves some out. Among a few hundred thousand clones listed, about 87% were seen once. Sequenced sample: peripheral blood. The receptors were sampled from a man in his 70s with acute or convalescent COVID-19.

Comment on this clone: This specimen includes other DNA sequences encoding the same CDR3. The V call is TRBV24-1, the J call TRBJ2-1; TRBD1 aligns across 8 bases. This CDR3 region has 16 residues. Germline CDR1 KGHDR, CDR2 SFDVKD. The V and J ends lost 2 bases and 4 bases, in that order; junction bases with no gene match: 6. The CDR3 protein is CATSDSAGTGYNEQFF. CDR3 coding DNA: TGTGCCACCAGTGATTCGGCAGGGACAGGTTACAATGAGCAGTTCTTC.

The V and J genes are TRBV9 and TRBJ1-6; a weak D match, TRBD1 (5 bases). Trimming pared 4 bases from V and 5 bases from J, leaving 25 bases between. CDR3 length: 19 residues. CDR1 and CDR2 (germline): SGDLS, YYNGEE. This chain's CDR3 is CASSLEPLNGPGNNSPLHF. The CDR3, as DNA: TGTGCCAGCAGCCTCGAACCTCTTAATGGGCCAGGGAATAATTCACCCCTCCACTTT.

The chain uses TRBV9 and TRBJ2-1; the D gene is possibly TRBD2 (6 bases). The CDR3 totals 15 residues. Trimming shortened V by 3 bases and J by 0 bases, and 10 bases separated the two germline ends. The V gene's germline CDR1 is SGDLS and CDR2 YYNGEE. CDR3 sequence: CASSGFGSSYNEQFF. DNA of the CDR3: TGTGCCAGCAGCGGCTTCGGGAGCTCCTACAATGAGCAGTTCTTC.

The chain has TRBV18 and TRBJ1-3; the D gene is possibly TRBD1 (5 bases). V gave up 3 bases and J gave up 3 bases, with 12 bases separating them. The CDR3 has 15 amino acids. The V gene's germline CDR1 is KGHSH and CDR2 LQKENI. The CDR3 region has the DNA TGTGCCAGCTCACCTGGGCAGGGCCGTGGAAACACCATATATTTT. It translates to CASSPGQGRGNTIYF.

V usage is TRBV28 and J usage is TRBJ2-3, with TRBD1 as a possible D gene (7 bases). Germline-derived CDR1 and CDR2 are MDHEN and SYDVKM. The length of the CDR3 is 14 residues. Trimming pared 6 bases from V and 1 base from J, leaving 11 bases between. This CDR3 reads CASSLRGGTDTQYF. The CDR3, as DNA: TGTGCCAGCAGCCTCAGGGGGGGCACAGATACGCAGTATTTT.

This chain connects TRBV6-1 to TRBJ2-1; D is unresolved. Germline lookup yields CDR1 MNHNS and CDR2 SASEGT. The CDR3 has 11 residues. The V end lost 2 bases, the J end lost 10 bases, and 6 bases lay between the germline ends. The DNA for the CDR3 is TGTGCCAGCAGTGAACGGAGAGAGCAGTTCTTC. It yields the protein CASSERREQFF.

This chain uses TRBV24-1 with TRBJ1-5, with D possibly matching TRBD1 (6 bases). The CDR3 has 17 amino acids. Trimming stripped 2 bases from V and 2 bases from J, with 15 bases between. The V gene's germline CDR1 is KGHDR and CDR2 SFDVKD. CDR3: CATSDSGGVGGNQPQHF. In nucleotides, the CDR3 is TGTGCCACCAGTGATTCTGGGGGCGTTGGAGGCAATCAGCCCCAGCATTTT.

The chain has TRBV5-1 and TRBJ2-3, with D possibly TRBD1 on 5 matching bases. The germline CDR1 and CDR2 sequences are SGHRS and YFSETQ. This CDR3 contains 14 residues. V dropped 4 bases and J dropped 2 bases, with 11 bases sitting between them. CDR3: CASSQGYPTDTQYF. The CDR3, as DNA: TGCGCCAGCAGCCAGGGATACCCCACAGATACGCAGTATTTT.

This clone was counted between two and nine times. The same CDR3 can be traced to other DNA sequences in this sample. V and J are TRBV29-1 and TRBJ1-5; D ambiguous. The germline V gene has CDR1 SQVTM and CDR2 ANQGSEA. V gave up 5 bases and J gave up 5 bases, with 10 bases separating them. The CDR3 is made up of 12 amino acids. The CDR3 reads CSVRTGDQPQHF. The DNA for the CDR3 is TGCAGCGTTCGGACTGGGGATCAGCCCCAGCATTTT.

The rearrangement links TRBV10-3 to TRBJ2-1; 8 bases align to TRBD2. From germline, CDR1 is ENHRY and CDR2 SYGVKD. J was trimmed by 1 base and V by 6 bases; bases with no gene match: 8. CDR3 length: 16 residues. The CDR3 sequence: CAISPQAGVSYNEQFF. The CDR3 DNA follows: TGTGCCATCAGCCCACAAGCGGGAGTGTCCTACAATGAGCAGTTCTTC.

The J gene is TRBJ2-7, the V gene TRBV7-2; 7 nucleotides line up with TRBD1. J was trimmed by 4 bases and V by 6 bases; bases with no gene match: 9. The CDR3 has 14 amino acids. Germline V CDR1 and CDR2: SGHTA, FQGNSA. CDR3 DNA sequence: TGTGCCAGCAGTTATATCAGGGGGTTTTACGAGCAGTACTTC. Its translation is CASSYIRGFYEQYF.

The chain links TRBV9 to TRBJ1-2; D uncertain. This CDR3 has 14 residues. Germline values: CDR1 SGDLS, CDR2 YYNGEE. V was clipped by 0 bases and J by 5 bases, with 11 bases between them. CDR3 region: CASSVGRPPYGYTF. The CDR3, as DNA: TGTGCCAGCAGCGTAGGGCGGCCTCCGTATGGCTACACCTTC.